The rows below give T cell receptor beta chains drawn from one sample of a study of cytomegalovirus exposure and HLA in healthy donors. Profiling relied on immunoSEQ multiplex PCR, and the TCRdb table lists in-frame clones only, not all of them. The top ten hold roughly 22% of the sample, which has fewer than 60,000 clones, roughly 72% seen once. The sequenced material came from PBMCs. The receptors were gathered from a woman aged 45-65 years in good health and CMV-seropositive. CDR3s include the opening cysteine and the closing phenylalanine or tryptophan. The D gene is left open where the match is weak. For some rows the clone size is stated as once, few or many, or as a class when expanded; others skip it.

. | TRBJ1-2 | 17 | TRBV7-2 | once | CASSLQNRRSTAYGYTF | TGTGCCAGCAGCTTACAAAATCGTCGGTCGACAGCCTATGGCTACACCTTC
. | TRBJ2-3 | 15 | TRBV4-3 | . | CASSPAQRRTDTQYF | TGCGCCAGCAGCCCAGCCCAGAGGCGCACAGATACGCAGTATTTT
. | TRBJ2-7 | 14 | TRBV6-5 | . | CASTALGSSYEQYF | TGTGCCAGCACCGCCCTTGGTAGCTCCTACGAGCAGTACTTC
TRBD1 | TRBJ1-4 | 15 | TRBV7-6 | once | CASSLAGTGNEKLFF | TGTGCCAGCAGCTTGGCCGGGACAGGCAATGAAAAACTGTTTTTT
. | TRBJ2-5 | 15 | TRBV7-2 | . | CASSPSFGVGETQYF | TGTGCCAGCAGCCCCTCCTTTGGAGTCGGAGAGACCCAGTACTTC
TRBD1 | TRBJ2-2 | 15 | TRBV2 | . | CASSATGGHVGELFF | TGTGCCAGCAGCGCTACAGGGGGCCATGTCGGGGAGCTGTTTTTT
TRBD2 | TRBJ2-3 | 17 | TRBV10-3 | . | CAISALAGGLSTDTQYF | TGTGCCATCAGTGCACTAGCGGGGGGACTTAGCACAGATACGCAGTATTTT
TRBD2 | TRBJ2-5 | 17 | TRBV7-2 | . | CASSLVGLAGKGETQYF | TGTGCCAGCAGCTTAGTCGGACTAGCGGGGAAGGGAGAGACCCAGTACTTC
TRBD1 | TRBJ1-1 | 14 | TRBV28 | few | CAIREGAPNTEAFF | TGTGCCATTCGAGAGGGGGCGCCGAACACTGAAGCTTTCTTT
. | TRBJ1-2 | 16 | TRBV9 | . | CASSVGQNLANYGYTF | TGTGCCAGCAGCGTAGGGCAGAACCTAGCTAACTATGGCTACACCTTC
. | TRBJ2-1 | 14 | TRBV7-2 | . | CASSPSRSVDEQFF | TGTGCCAGCAGCCCCTCTAGGTCCGTGGATGAGCAGTTCTTC
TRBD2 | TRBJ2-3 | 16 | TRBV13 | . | CASSLWSSGGGDTQYF | TGTGCCAGCAGCTTATGGTCTAGCGGGGGCGGAGATACGCAGTATTTT
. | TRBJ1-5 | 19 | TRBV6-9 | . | CASSLRTVSRTHSNQPQHF | TGTGCCAGCAGTTTGAGGACAGTGAGCCGGACCCATAGCAATCAGCCCCAGCATTTT
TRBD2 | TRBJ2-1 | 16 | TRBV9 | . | CASTLQGLAGANEQFF | TGTGCCAGTACCCTCCAGGGACTAGCGGGGGCCAATGAGCAGTTCTTC
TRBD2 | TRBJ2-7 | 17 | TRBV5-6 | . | CASSLAWASGYSYEQYF | TGTGCCAGCAGCTTGGCCTGGGCTAGCGGGTACTCCTACGAGCAGTACTTC
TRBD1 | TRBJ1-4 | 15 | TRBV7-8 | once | CASSLGGQGAEKLFF | TGTGCCAGCAGCTTAGGGGGACAGGGCGCCGAAAAACTGTTTTTT
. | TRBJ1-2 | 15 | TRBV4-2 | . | CASSQARGQSYGYTF | TGTGCCAGCAGCCAGGCGCGAGGGCAATCCTATGGCTACACCTTC
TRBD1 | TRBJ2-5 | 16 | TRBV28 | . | CATNRDSVRVTETQYF | TGTGCCACCAACCGGGACAGTGTTCGAGTAACGGAGACCCAGTACTTC
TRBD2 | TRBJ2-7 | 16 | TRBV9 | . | CASSLAGGQGGYEQYF | TGTGCCAGCAGCCTAGCGGGAGGCCAAGGCGGCTACGAGCAGTACTTC
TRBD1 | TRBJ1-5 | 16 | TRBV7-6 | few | CASSFSRDRWGQPQHF | TGTGCCAGCAGCTTTAGCCGGGACAGGTGGGGTCAGCCCCAGCATTTT
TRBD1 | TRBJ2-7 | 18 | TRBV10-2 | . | CASKVRRQGTSNPYEQYF | TGCGCCAGCAAGGTTCGAAGACAGGGGACCTCGAACCCCTACGAGCAGTACTTC
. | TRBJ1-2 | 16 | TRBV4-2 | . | CASAVGDGGGNYGYTF | TGTGCCAGCGCCGTCGGTGACGGGGGAGGGAACTATGGCTACACCTTC
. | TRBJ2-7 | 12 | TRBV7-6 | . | CASSPQGGEQYF | TGTGCCAGCAGCCCGCAGGGTGGGGAGCAGTACTTC
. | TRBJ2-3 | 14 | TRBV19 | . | CASSKAGSTDTQYF | TGTGCCAGTAGTAAAGCGGGTAGCACAGATACGCAGTATTTT
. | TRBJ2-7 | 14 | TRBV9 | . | CASSVGSGTYEQYF | TGTGCCAGCAGCGTAGGGTCGGGGACCTACGAGCAGTACTTC
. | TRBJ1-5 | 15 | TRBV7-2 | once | CASRNGGGSNQPQHF | TGTGCCAGCCGGAACGGGGGAGGCTCGAATCAGCCCCAGCATTTT
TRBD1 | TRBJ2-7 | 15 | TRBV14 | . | CASSHRARGLGEQYF | TGTGCCAGCAGCCACCGAGCGAGGGGGCTCGGCGAGCAGTACTTC
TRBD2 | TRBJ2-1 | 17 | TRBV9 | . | CASSVGSGTSGSDEQFF | TGTGCCAGCAGCGTAGGGTCCGGGACTAGCGGGAGTGATGAGCAGTTCTTC
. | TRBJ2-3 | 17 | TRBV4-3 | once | CASSQVPTQAYTDTQYF | TGCGCCAGCAGCCAAGTCCCGACCCAGGCCTACACAGATACGCAGTATTTT
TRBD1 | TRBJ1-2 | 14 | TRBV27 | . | CASSSRGYSYGYTF | TGTGCCAGCAGTTCCAGGGGGTACTCCTATGGCTACACCTTC
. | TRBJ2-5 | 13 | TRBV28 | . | CASSLSGVETQYF | TGTGCCAGCAGTTTAAGCGGAGTAGAGACCCAGTACTTC
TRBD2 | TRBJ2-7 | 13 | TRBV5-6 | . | CASSSGTSGRLDF | TGTGCCAGCAGCTCAGGGACTAGCGGGAGACTAGACTTC
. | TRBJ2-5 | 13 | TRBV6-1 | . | CASSEGPLETQYF | TGTGCCAGCAGTGAAGGGCCGCTAGAGACCCAGTACTTC
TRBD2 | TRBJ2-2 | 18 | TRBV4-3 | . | CASSQDGPGGPDTGELFF | TGCGCCAGCAGCCAAGATGGCCCGGGGGGGCCAGACACCGGGGAGCTGTTTTTT
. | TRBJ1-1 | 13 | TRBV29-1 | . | CSAQGQGRTEAFF | TGCAGCGCCCAAGGGCAGGGTAGGACTGAAGCTTTCTTT
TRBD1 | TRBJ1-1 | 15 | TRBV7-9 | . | CASSPTQGKNTEAFF | TGTGCCAGCAGCCCAACACAGGGGAAGAACACTGAAGCTTTCTTT
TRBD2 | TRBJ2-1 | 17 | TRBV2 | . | CASSEGRTSGGRDEQFF | TGTGCCAGCAGTGAAGGACGGACTAGCGGGGGGCGGGATGAGCAGTTCTTC
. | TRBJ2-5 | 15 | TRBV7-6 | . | CASSPSRGKAETQYF | TGTGCCAGCAGCCCCTCCCGGGGTAAGGCAGAGACCCAGTACTTC
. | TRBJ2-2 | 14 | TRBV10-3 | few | CAISDQAPTGELFF | TGTGCCATCAGTGATCAGGCGCCCACCGGGGAGCTGTTTTTT
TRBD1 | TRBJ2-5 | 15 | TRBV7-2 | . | CASSFSRTGQETQYF | TGTGCCAGCAGCTTTAGCCGGACAGGCCAAGAGACCCAGTACTTC
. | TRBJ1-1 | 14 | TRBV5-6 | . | CASSLDRQNTEAFF | TGTGCCAGCAGCTTGGACAGGCAGAACACTGAAGCTTTCTTT
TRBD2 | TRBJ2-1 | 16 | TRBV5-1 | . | CASRVGLAGGSNEQFF | TGCGCCAGCAGGGTGGGGCTAGCGGGGGGGAGCAATGAGCAGTTCTTC
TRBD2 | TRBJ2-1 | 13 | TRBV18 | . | CASSPPGAGEQFF | TGTGCCAGCTCACCACCCGGAGCGGGGGAGCAGTTCTTC
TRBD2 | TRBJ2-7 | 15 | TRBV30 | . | CAWSPSGGSSYEQYF | TGTGCCTGGAGTCCCAGCGGGGGCAGCTCCTACGAGCAGTACTTC
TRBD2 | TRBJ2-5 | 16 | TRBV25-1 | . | CASSDRSGGPLWTQYF | TGTGCCAGCAGTGATCGGTCGGGGGGGCCGCTGTGGACCCAGTACTTC
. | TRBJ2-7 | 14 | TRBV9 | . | CASSFLDTSYEQYF | TGTGCCAGCAGCTTCCTGGACACTTCCTACGAGCAGTACTTC
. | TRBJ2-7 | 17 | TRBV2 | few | CASSEGQGRAWIYEQYF | TGTGCCAGCAGTGAGGGGCAGGGCCGAGCATGGATCTACGAGCAGTACTTC
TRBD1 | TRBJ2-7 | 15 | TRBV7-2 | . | CASRGPRQGAYEQYF | TGTGCCTCCCGTGGGCCACGACAGGGGGCCTACGAGCAGTACTTC
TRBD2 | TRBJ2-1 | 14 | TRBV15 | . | CATGLAADYNEQFF | TGTGCCACCGGACTAGCGGCCGACTACAATGAGCAGTTCTTC
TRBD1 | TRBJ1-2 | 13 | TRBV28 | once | CASSRDRGDGYTF | TGTGCCAGCAGTAGGGACAGGGGGGATGGCTACACCTTC
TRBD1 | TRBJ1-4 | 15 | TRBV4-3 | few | CASSQNRGTNEKLFF | TGCGCCAGCAGCCAGAACAGGGGCACTAATGAAAAACTGTTTTTT
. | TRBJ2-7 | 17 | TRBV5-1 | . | CASSLEVLSSGAYEQYF | TGCGCCAGCAGCTTGGAAGTCTTATCCTCCGGAGCCTACGAGCAGTACTTC
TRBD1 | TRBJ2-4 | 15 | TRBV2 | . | CASRGTGQAKNIQYF | TGTGCCAGCAGGGGGACAGGTCAAGCCAAAAACATTCAGTACTTC
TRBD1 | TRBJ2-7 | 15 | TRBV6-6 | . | CASSDLTGKASEQYF | TGTGCCAGCAGTGACTTGACAGGGAAGGCGAGCGAGCAGTACTTC
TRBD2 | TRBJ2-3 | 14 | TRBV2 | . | CASSVMLAGELKYF | TGTGCCAGCAGTGTCATGCTAGCGGGAGAACTGAAGTATTTT
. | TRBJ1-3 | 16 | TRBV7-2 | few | CASSSGHTVSGNTIYF | TGTGCCAGCAGCTCGGGACACACCGTCTCTGGAAACACCATATATTTT
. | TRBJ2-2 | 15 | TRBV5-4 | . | CASRPDRSNTGELFF | TGTGCCAGCAGGCCCGACAGATCGAACACCGGGGAGCTGTTTTTT
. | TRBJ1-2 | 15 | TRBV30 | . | CAWSVGMGAYYGYTF | TGTGCCTGGAGTGTCGGCATGGGGGCCTACTATGGCTACACCTTC
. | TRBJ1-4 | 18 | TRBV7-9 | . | CASSLGSGGWIVGEKLFF | TGTGCCAGCAGCTTAGGGTCTGGAGGGTGGATTGTTGGTGAAAAACTGTTTTTT